This TCR beta chain was sequenced during a study of long-term antiretroviral therapy in people with HIV. Overall study: About a decade before 2015, the earliest samples were taken when ART was typically delayed.

CDR3 length equals 15 residues. The germline V and J ends were trimmed by 2 bases and 4 bases, with 14 bases remaining between them. Germline CDR1 reads MDHEN; CDR2 reads SYDVKM. All donors provided no fewer than one pre-ART and no fewer than two post-ART PBMC samples. Researchers report immunoSEQ v3.0 was run at survey level. Sequencing used immunoSEQ multiplex PCR; TCRdb keeps in-frame clones, though not all of them. The sample lists about 25,000 clones; approximately 83% were seen once. Sequenced material: unsorted PBMCs, taken 1.2 years after starting antiretroviral therapy. This receptor was taken from a man aged 50-59 years with HIV. V and J are TRBV28 and TRBJ1-1; no clear D gene. The CDR3, as DNA: TGTGCCAGCAGTTTAACGGTACTCCTCGGCACTGAAGCTTTCTTT. Translation gives CASSLTVLLGTEAFF.